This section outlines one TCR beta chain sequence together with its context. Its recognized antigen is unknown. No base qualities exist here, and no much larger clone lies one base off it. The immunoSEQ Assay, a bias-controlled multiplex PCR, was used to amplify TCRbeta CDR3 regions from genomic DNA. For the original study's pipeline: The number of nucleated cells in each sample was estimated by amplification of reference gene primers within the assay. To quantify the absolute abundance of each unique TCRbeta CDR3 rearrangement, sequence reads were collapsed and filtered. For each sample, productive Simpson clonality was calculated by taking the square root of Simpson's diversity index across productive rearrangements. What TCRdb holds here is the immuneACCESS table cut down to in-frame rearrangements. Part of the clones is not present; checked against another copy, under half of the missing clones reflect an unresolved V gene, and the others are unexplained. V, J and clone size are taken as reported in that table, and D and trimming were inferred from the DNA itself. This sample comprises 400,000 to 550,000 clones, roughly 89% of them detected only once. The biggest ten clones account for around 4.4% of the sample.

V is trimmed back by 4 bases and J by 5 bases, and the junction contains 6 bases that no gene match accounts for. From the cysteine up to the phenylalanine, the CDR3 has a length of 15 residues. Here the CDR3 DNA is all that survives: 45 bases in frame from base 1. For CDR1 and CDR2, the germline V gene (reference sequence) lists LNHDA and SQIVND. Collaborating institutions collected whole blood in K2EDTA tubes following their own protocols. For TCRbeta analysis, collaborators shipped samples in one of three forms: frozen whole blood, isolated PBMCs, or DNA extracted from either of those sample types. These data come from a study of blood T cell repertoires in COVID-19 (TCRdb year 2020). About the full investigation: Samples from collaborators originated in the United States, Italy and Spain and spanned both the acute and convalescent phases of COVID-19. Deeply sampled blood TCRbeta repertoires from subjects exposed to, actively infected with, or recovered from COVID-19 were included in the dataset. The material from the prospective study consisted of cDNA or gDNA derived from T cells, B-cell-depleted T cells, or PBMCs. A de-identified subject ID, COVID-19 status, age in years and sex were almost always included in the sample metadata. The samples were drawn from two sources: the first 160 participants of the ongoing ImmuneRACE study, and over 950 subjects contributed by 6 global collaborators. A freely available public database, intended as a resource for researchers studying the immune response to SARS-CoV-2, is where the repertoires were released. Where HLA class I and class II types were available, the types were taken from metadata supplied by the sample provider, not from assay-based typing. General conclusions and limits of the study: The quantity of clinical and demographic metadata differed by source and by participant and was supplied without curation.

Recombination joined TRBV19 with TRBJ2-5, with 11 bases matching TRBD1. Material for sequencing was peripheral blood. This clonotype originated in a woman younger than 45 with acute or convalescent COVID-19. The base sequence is TGTGCCAGTAGTAAGGACAGGGGGCGACGCGAGACCCAGTACTTC. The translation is CASSKDRGRRETQYF. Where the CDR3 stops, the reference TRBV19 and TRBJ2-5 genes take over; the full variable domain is DGGITQSPKYLFRKEGQNVTLSCEQNLNHDAMYWYRQDPGQGLRLIYYSQIVNDFQKGDIAEGYSVSREKKESFPLTVTSAQKNPTAFYLCASSKDRGRRETQYFGPGTRLLVL.